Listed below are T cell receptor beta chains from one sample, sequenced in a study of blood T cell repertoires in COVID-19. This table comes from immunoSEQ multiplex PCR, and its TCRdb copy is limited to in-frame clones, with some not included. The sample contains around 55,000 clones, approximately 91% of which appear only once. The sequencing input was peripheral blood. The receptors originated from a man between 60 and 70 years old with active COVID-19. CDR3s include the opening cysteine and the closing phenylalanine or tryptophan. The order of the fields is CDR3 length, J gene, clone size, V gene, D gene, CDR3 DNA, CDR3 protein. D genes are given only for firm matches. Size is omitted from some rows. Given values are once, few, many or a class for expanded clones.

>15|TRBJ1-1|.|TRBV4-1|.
TGCGCCAGCATCAACCCGTGGCAGGAGAACACTGAAGCTTTCTTT
CASINPWQENTEAFF
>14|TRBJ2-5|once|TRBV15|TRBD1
TGTGCCACCAGCATGGGACAGAATAGAAAGACCCAGTACTTC
CATSMGQNRKTQYF
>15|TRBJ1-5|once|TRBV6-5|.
TGTGCCAACAGCCCCCGGAGCGGGGGCAATCAGCCCCAGCATTTT
CANSPRSGGNQPQHF
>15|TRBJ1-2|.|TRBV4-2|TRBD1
TGTGCCAGCAGCCAGGTAACAGGGGGCGGATACGGCTACACCTTC
CASSQVTGGGYGYTF
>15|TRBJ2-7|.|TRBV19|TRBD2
TGTGCCAGTAGTCCCGGGACTAGCGGATCCTACGAGCAGTACTTC
CASSPGTSGSYEQYF
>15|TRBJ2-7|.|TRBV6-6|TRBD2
TGTGCCAGCAGTTCCGCGGGACTAAACTCCTACGAGCAGTACTTC
CASSSAGLNSYEQYF
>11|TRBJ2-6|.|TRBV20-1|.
TGCGGTCTTGACAGGGCCAACGTCCTGACTTTC
CGLDRANVLTF
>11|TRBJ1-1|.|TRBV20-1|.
TGCAGTGCTAGAGGGCCAACTGAAGCTTTCTTT
CSARGPTEAFF
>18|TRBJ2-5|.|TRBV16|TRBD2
TGTGCCAGCAGCCTCGGACAGCTTAGCGGGAGCCGCAGAGAGACCCAGTACTTC
CASSLGQLSGSRRETQYF
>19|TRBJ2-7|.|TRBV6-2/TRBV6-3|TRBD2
TGTGCCAGCAGTCCCGCAGTTGGACTAGCGGGAGGCAGAGCCTACGAGCAGTACTTC
CASSPAVGLAGGRAYEQYF
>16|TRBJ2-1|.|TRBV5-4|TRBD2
TGTGCCAGCAGTCAAGGACTAGCGGGACAGTACAATGAGCAGTTCTTC
CASSQGLAGQYNEQFF
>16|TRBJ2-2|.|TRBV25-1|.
TGTGCCAGCAGTGACCAGGCCCGCAGCGGCGCCGGGGAGCTGTTTTTT
CASSDQARSGAGELFF
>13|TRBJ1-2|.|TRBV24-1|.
TGTGCCACCGCGGGGAGGGGTTTTATTGGCTACACCTTC
CATAGRGFIGYTF
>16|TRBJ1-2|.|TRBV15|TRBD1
TGTGCCACCAGCAGAGATCAGAACGACAGGGGCGATGGCTACACCTTC
CATSRDQNDRGDGYTF
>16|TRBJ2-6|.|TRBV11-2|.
TGTGCCAGCAGCTTAGATCCCGGGGCTGGGGCCAACGTCCTGACTTTC
CASSLDPGAGANVLTF
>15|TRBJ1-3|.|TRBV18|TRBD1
TGTGCCAGCTCACAAGGGACAGGGAATGGAAACACCATATATTTT
CASSQGTGNGNTIYF
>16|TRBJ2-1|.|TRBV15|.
TGTGCCACCAGCAGTGGTGTAGTTCCACCCTACGTTGAGCAGTTCTTC
CATSSGVVPPYVEQFF
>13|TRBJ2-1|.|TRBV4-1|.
TGCGCCAGCAGCCAACGGGACTTAGGTGAGCAGTTCTTC
CASSQRDLGEQFF
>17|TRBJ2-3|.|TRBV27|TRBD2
TGTGCCAGCAGTCTTTTAGCGGGAGATACTAGCACAGATACGCAGTATTTT
CASSLLAGDTSTDTQYF
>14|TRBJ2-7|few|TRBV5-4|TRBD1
TGTGCCAGCAGCTTGGGACAGGGCTTCCACGAGCAGTACTTC
CASSLGQGFHEQYF
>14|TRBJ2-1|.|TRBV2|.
TGTGCCAGCAAAAATTTCGTTTCGGGGGTTGAGCAGTTCTTC
CASKNFVSGVEQFF
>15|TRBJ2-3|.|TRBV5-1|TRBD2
TGCGCCAGCAGCCCCGCACTAGCGTTGACAGATACGCAGTATTTT
CASSPALALTDTQYF
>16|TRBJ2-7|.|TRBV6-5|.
TGTGCCAGCAGTTACTCTGGGGGGAGTTTTTCCTACGAGCAGTACTTC
CASSYSGGSFSYEQYF
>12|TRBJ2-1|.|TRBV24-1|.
TGTGCCACCAGTGATCCTTACAATGAGCAGTTCTTC
CATSDPYNEQFF
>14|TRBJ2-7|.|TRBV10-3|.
TGTGCCATCAGTGAGTCTTGGACAGACTACGAGCAGTACTTC
CAISESWTDYEQYF
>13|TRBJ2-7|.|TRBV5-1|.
TGCGCCAGCAGCCCCGGGGAAGCCTACGAGCAGTACTTC
CASSPGEAYEQYF
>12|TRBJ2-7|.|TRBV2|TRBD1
TGTGCCGGTAGACAGGGTCCCTACGAGCAGTACTTC
CAGRQGPYEQYF
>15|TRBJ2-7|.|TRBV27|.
TGTGCCAGCAGTTTCGACCCGGGAAGTAACTACGAGCAGTACTTC
CASSFDPGSNYEQYF
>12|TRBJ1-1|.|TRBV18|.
TGTGCCAGCTCACCACGGGCAGGAGGAGCTTTCTTT
CASSPRAGGAFF
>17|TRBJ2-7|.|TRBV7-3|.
TGTGCCAGCAGCTTATTAGGGACGGGGAGGAAGGACTACGAGCAGTACTTC
CASSLLGTGRKDYEQYF
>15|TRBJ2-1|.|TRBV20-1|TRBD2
TGCAGTGCTAGTAGCGGGAGGGCGAGTGGGCAATCGCAGTTCTTC
CSASSGRASGQSQFF
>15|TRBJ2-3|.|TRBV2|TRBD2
TGTGCCAGCAGCCCCCGGGGGGGGATCACAGATACGCAGTATTTT
CASSPRGGITDTQYF
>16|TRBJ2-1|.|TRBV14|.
TGTGCCAGCAGCCGGGACTCAAGGAGCTCCTACAATGAGCAGTTCTTC
CASSRDSRSSYNEQFF
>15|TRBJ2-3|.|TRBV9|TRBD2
TGTGCCAGCAGCGTGGGAGGACTAGCCACAGATACGCAGTATTTT
CASSVGGLATDTQYF
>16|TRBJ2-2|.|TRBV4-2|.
TGTGCCAGCAGCCAAGAACCAGCGGGGAACACCGGGGAGCTGTTTTTT
CASSQEPAGNTGELFF
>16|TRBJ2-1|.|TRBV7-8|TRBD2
TGTGCCAGCAGGTGGACTAGCGGGGGCCAAGCTAATGAGCAGTTCTTC
CASRWTSGGQANEQFF
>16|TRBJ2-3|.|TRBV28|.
TGTGCCAGCAGTGTTCTGCACGGTGGAGGGGCAGATACGCAGTATTTT
CASSVLHGGGADTQYF
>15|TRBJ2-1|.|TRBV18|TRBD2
TGTGCCAGCTCACCACTAGCGGGAGTTTACAATGAGCAGTTCTTC
CASSPLAGVYNEQFF
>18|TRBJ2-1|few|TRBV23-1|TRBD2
TGCGCCAGCAGTCCAAATAGCGGGAGGACACGGATCTACAATGAGCAGTTCTTC
CASSPNSGRTRIYNEQFF
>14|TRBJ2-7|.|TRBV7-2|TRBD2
TGTGCCAGCAGTGGACTAGCGGGATCCTACGAGCAGTACTTC
CASSGLAGSYEQYF
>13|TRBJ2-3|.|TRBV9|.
TGTGCCAGCAGCGTAGTCCCCCGAGATACGCAGTATTTT
CASSVVPRDTQYF
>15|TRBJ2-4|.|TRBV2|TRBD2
TGTGCCAGCAGTCAGCTAGCGGGGGACAAAAACATTCAGTACTTC
CASSQLAGDKNIQYF
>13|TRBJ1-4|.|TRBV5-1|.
TGCGCCAGCGCGGAGGGTTTGGGTGAAAAACTGTTTTTT
CASAEGLGEKLFF
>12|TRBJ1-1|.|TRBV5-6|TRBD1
TGTGCCAGCAGCTCGGGGACAGAAGAAGCTTTCTTT
CASSSGTEEAFF
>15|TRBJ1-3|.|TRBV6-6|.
TGTGCCAGCAGGTACCTGCAGGGCTCTGGAAACACCATATATTTT
CASRYLQGSGNTIYF
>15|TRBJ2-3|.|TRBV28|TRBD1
TGTGCCAGCAGTTTCAGTCAGGGGGACACAGATACGCAGTATTTT
CASSFSQGDTDTQYF
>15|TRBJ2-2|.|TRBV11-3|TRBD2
TGTGCCAGTGCGGTAGCAGCGGGGGGAGCCGGGGAGCTGTTTTTT
CASAVAAGGAGELFF
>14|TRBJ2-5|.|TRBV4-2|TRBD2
TGTGCCAGCAGCCAGGGACTAGCGCGGGAGACCCAGTACTTC
CASSQGLARETQYF
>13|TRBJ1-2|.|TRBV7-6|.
TGTGCCAGCAGCTCAGTGGGAGGGAATGGCTACACCTTC
CASSSVGGNGYTF
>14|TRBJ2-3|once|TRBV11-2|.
TGTGCCAGCAGCTTAGGTCCGGGAGTCAATACGCAGTATTTT
CASSLGPGVNTQYF
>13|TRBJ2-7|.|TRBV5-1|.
TGCGCCAGCGGGAGTCCCAGCTCCTACGAGCAGTACTTC
CASGSPSSYEQYF
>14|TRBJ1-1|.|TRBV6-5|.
TGTGCCAGCAGTTACTCGTGGGCGAACACTGAAGCTTTCTTT
CASSYSWANTEAFF
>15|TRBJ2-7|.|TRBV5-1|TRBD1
TGCGCCAGCAGCTTGGGACAGGGGACTTCCTACGAGCAGTACTTC
CASSLGQGTSYEQYF
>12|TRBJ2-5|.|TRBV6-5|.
TGTGCCATGAAGAGTTTCCAAGAGACCCAGTACTTC
CAMKSFQETQYF
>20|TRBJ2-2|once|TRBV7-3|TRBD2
TGTGCCAGCAGCGCAAGGACCACACGACTAGCGGGGTCGGGGACCGGGGAGCTGTTTTTT
CASSARTTRLAGSGTGELFF
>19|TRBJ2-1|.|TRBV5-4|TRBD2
TGTGCCAGCAGCTTGGGACTAGCGGGAGTGGGCGGTCGGTACAATGAGCAGTTCTTC
CASSLGLAGVGGRYNEQFF
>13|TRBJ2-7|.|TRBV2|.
TGTGCCAGCAGTGATGTAAGAGACTACGAGCAGTACTTC
CASSDVRDYEQYF